This T cell receptor (beta chain) originates from a study of human T cells and chemical hapten exposure (dated by TCRdb to about 2021). In terms of the full investigation: For sensitization, 2% DPC in acetone was applied to a roughly 2 cm by roughly 2 cm area of upper inner arm skin. Weekly therapeutic DPC doses were additionally applied to the scalp of patients throughout the roughly 23-week study period. Patch tests used Finn chambers with 0.01% DPC on the upper back, scored after 6 days by International Contact Dermatitis Research Group standards. The patient cohort, mostly female, included alopecia areata with under or over 50% scalp involvement, alopecia totalis and alopecia universalis. Libraries were combined into a pool for sequencing, and differences in TCR yield between samples came mainly from small differences in library volumes within the pool. The study tracked peripheral blood TCR repertoire changes in vivo during primary and secondary sensitization to the hapten diphenylcyclopropenone (DPC) in alopecia patients. Blood samples were taken from patients before sensitization (week 0) and at 2, 6 and about 24 weeks after DPC sensitization. For TCR sequencing, blood came from 25 to 35 alopecia patients at anywhere from one to four time points (pre-sensitization, 2, 6 and 24 weeks). What the authors observed across the whole study: After repeated subsampling, the strength of the expansion versus patch-test correlation and the threshold at which it became significant changed. Alopecia, a presumed autoimmune disease, was present in all patients, so the immune response of the patients might differ from that of healthy individuals. Patch test score correlated positively with the number of PT1 expanded TCRs, reaching significance at thresholds 8, 16 and 32 but not at 4. Expanded TCRs formed significantly more large CDR3 similarity clusters than pre-sensitization or healthy control sets, consistent with antigen-driven responses. DPC sensitization did not change how many TCRs were above 1 in 1000 frequency, and no evidence was found of alterations in global repertoire structure.

This specimen's time point label, per the study, means: patch test 1, 2 weeks after DPC sensitization. The treatment or condition tag for this specimen amounts to: therapeutic diphenylcyclopropenone sensitization with weekly scalp DPC. At each patch-test visit, blood was drawn before the patch test was applied. Patients were eligible if aged 18 to 70, diagnosed with alopecia and judged suitable for DPC therapy, and pregnant patients were excluded. Total RNA was extracted from unfractionated whole blood that had been collected in Tempus Blood RNA tubes. The V and J ends are trimmed by 0 bases and 7 bases, leaving 9 bases between them. Based on the germline V gene (reference sequence), the CDR1 and CDR2 sequences are LNHNV and YYDKDF. The cysteine opens and the phenylalanine closes a CDR3 of 13 amino acids. Kept here is only the CDR3 DNA, which spans 39 bases and is read in frame from base 1. This clonotype was seen more than once but under ten times. Its recognized antigen is unknown. No much larger clone exists at a distance of one base, and base qualities are not known.

The library was built by means of RACE. Sequenced on a NextSeq 500. During library preparation, unique molecular identifiers were attached to individual cDNA molecules so that TCRs could be counted quantitatively and reproducibly. From each blood RNA sample, both TCR alpha and TCR beta chains were sequenced. In the paper's pipeline: Samples had a median of approximately 93,000 TCRs, with a range from roughly 23,224 to 750,000. The Decombinator software suite was used to annotate the V, J and CDR3 of the TCR reads. To make PS versus PT1 abundance plots, every sample was subsampled to the same number of TCRs (28,000). TCRs were defined as expanded if absent before sensitization and observed at least eight times at the 2-week time point. The public reads were reanalyzed by TCRdb: fastp trimming at Q25, MiXCR alignment, in-frame beta chains only. Here each entry gathers all rows of one CDR3 protein and keeps the most common genes and DNA. These V and J calls originate from TCRdb's pipeline instead of the authors' own analysis. The sample has about 110,000 distinct CDR3 sequences on record, about 10% of them singletons. Under 4.5% of the sample comes from the top ten.

The chain was built from TRBV15 and TRBJ1-1, with TRBD1 perhaps the D gene, on 5 matching bases. Sample: whole blood, taken in connection with sensitization to the hapten diphenylcyclopropenone (DPC). This clonotype was sampled from a middle-aged woman with alopecia areata. Some clones in this sample may be carry-over from other donors' samples. For the CDR3, the sequence is CATSRDPQGEAFF. The DNA is as follows: TGTGCCACCAGCAGAGATCCGCAGGGTGAAGCTTTCTTT.